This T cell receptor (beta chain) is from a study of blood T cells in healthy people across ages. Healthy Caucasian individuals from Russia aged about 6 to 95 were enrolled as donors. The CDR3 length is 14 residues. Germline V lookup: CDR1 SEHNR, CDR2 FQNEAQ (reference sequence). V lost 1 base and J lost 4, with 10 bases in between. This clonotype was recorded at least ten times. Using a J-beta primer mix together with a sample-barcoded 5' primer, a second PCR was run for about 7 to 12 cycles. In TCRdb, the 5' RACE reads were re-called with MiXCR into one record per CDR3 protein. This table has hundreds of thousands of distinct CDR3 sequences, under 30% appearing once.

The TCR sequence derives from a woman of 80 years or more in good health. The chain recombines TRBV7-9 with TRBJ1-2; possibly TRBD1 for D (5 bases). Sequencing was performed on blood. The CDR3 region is CASSLGGYGYGYTF. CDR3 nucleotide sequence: TGTGCCAGCAGCTTAGGGGGGTACGGCTATGGCTACACCTTC.